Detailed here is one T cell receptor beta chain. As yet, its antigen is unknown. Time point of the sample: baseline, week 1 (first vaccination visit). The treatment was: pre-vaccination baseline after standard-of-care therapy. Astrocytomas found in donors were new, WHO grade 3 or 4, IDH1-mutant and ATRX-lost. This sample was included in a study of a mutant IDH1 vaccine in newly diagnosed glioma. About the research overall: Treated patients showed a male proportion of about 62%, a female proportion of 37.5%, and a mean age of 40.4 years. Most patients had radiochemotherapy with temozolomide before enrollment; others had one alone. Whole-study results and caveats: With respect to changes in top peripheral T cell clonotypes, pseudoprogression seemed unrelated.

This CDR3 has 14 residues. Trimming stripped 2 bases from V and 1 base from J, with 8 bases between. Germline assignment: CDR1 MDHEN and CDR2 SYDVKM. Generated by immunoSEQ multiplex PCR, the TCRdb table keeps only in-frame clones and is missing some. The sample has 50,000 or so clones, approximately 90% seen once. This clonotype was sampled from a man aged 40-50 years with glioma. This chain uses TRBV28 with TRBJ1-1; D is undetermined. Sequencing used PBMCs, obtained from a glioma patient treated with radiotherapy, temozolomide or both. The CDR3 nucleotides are TGTGCCAGCAGTTTAGTGGCAGAGAACACTGAAGCTTTCTTT. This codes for CASSLVAENTEAFF.